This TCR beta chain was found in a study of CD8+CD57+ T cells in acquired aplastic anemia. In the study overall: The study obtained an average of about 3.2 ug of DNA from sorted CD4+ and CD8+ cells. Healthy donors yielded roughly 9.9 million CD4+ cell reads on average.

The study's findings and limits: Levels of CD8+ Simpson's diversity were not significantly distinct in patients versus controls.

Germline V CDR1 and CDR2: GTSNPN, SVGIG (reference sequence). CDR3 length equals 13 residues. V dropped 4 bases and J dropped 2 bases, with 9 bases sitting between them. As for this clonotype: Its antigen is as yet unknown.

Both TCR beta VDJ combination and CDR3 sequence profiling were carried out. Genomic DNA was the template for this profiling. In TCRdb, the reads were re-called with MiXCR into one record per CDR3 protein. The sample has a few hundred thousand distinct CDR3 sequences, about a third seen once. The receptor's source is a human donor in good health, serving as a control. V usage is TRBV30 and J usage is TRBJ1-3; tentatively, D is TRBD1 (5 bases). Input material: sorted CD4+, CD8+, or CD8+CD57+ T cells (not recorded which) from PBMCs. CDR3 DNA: TGTGCCTGGAACGGGGGAACTGGAAACACCATATATTTT. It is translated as CAWNGGTGNTIYF.